A selection of T cell receptor beta chains follows, all from one sample in a study of cytomegalovirus exposure and HLA in healthy donors. Assay used: immunoSEQ multiplex PCR; TCRdb lists only in-frame clones, some missing. Here the sample spans 150,000 to 200,000 clones, about three quarters being singletons. Sequencing input: PBMCs. The receptors here all came from a woman aged 40 to 55 in good health and CMV-seronegative. Both conserved end residues are part of each CDR3. The order of the fields is clone size, J gene, V gene, D gene, CDR3 protein, CDR3 DNA. The D gene is left open where the match is weak. A clone size is listed for some rows: how often the clone was seen (once, few, many), or a class if it is expanded.

clone size: -
J gene: TRBJ1-2
V gene: TRBV9
D gene: -
CDR3 protein: CASSALGQEANYGYTF
CDR3 DNA: TGTGCCAGCAGCGCCTTGGGACAAGAAGCTAACTATGGCTACACCTTC

clone size: -
J gene: TRBJ2-3
V gene: TRBV11-2
D gene: TRBD2
CDR3 protein: CASSLGLAADTQYF
CDR3 DNA: TGTGCCAGCAGCTTAGGACTAGCGGCAGATACGCAGTATTTT

clone size: -
J gene: TRBJ2-1
V gene: TRBV2
D gene: TRBD1
CDR3 protein: CAIRGVPGQGSYEQFF
CDR3 DNA: TGTGCCATTAGGGGTGTGCCCGGACAGGGTAGTTATGAGCAGTTCTTC

clone size: once
J gene: TRBJ2-1
V gene: TRBV11-2
D gene: -
CDR3 protein: CASSSTRTNRSGHEQFF
CDR3 DNA: TGTGCCAGCAGCTCCACCCGGACTAACCGGAGTGGCCATGAGCAGTTCTTC

clone size: -
J gene: TRBJ2-1
V gene: TRBV6-4
D gene: -
CDR3 protein: CASSPGGGRVSEQFF
CDR3 DNA: TGTGCCAGCAGCCCCGGGGGCGGGAGAGTGAGTGAGCAGTTCTTC

clone size: -
J gene: TRBJ1-2
V gene: TRBV29-1
D gene: -
CDR3 protein: CSVANSRGEGGYTF
CDR3 DNA: TGCAGCGTGGCCAATTCTAGAGGGGAGGGTGGCTACACCTTC

clone size: few
J gene: TRBJ1-1
V gene: TRBV7-3
D gene: -
CDR3 protein: CASSQMGQGSVVFF
CDR3 DNA: TGTGCCAGCAGCCAGATGGGGCAGGGAAGTGTTGTTTTCTTT

clone size: once
J gene: TRBJ2-3
V gene: TRBV2
D gene: -
CDR3 protein: CASRAAPSTDTQYF
CDR3 DNA: TGTGCCAGCAGAGCCGCCCCTAGCACAGATACGCAGTATTTT

clone size: -
J gene: TRBJ1-5
V gene: TRBV11-2
D gene: TRBD1
CDR3 protein: CASSLEPGGQPQHF
CDR3 DNA: TGTGCCAGCAGCTTAGAACCAGGGGGTCAGCCCCAGCATTTT

clone size: few
J gene: TRBJ2-7
V gene: TRBV19
D gene: TRBD2
CDR3 protein: CASSGVAGFVNEQYF
CDR3 DNA: TGTGCCAGTAGTGGCGTAGCGGGATTCGTCAACGAGCAGTACTTC

clone size: -
J gene: TRBJ1-5
V gene: TRBV18
D gene: -
CDR3 protein: CASSPTLELNQPQHF
CDR3 DNA: TGTGCCAGCTCACCGACTCTAGAATTAAATCAGCCCCAGCATTTT

clone size: -
J gene: TRBJ2-7
V gene: TRBV5-8
D gene: -
CDR3 protein: CASSTDFYEQYF
CDR3 DNA: TGTGCCAGCAGCACGGACTTCTACGAGCAGTACTTC

clone size: once
J gene: TRBJ1-4
V gene: TRBV5-4
D gene: -
CDR3 protein: CASSLREGATNEKLFF
CDR3 DNA: TGTGCCAGCAGCTTGAGGGAGGGGGCAACTAATGAAAAACTGTTTTTT

clone size: -
J gene: TRBJ1-6
V gene: TRBV27
D gene: TRBD1
CDR3 protein: CASTTGQGNSPLHF
CDR3 DNA: TGTGCCAGCACTACGGGACAGGGTAATTCACCCCTCCACTTT

clone size: -
J gene: TRBJ2-5
V gene: TRBV9
D gene: -
CDR3 protein: CASSPPRTGFGIETQYF
CDR3 DNA: TGTGCCAGCAGCCCTCCAAGAACAGGGTTTGGTATAGAGACCCAGTACTTC

clone size: -
J gene: TRBJ1-2
V gene: TRBV11-3
D gene: -
CDR3 protein: CASTSGGGYTF
CDR3 DNA: TGTGCCAGCACCTCTGGCGGGGGCTACACCTTC

clone size: -
J gene: TRBJ1-1
V gene: TRBV7-6
D gene: TRBD1
CDR3 protein: CASRPQGAGEAFF
CDR3 DNA: TGTGCCAGCAGACCACAGGGGGCCGGTGAAGCTTTCTTT

clone size: -
J gene: TRBJ2-1
V gene: TRBV7-2
D gene: -
CDR3 protein: CASSFSSYNEQFF
CDR3 DNA: TGTGCCAGCAGCTTTAGCTCCTACAATGAGCAGTTCTTC

clone size: -
J gene: TRBJ1-2
V gene: TRBV5-1
D gene: -
CDR3 protein: CASSSGTHYGYTF
CDR3 DNA: TGCGCCAGCAGCTCCGGGACACACTATGGCTACACCTTC

clone size: few
J gene: TRBJ2-1
V gene: TRBV15
D gene: TRBD2
CDR3 protein: CATSRGVLAGGPGVYNEQFF
CDR3 DNA: TGTGCCACCAGCAGAGGGGTCCTAGCGGGAGGGCCTGGGGTTTACAATGAGCAGTTCTTC

clone size: -
J gene: TRBJ1-5
V gene: TRBV19
D gene: TRBD1
CDR3 protein: CASSLRQGEQPQHF
CDR3 DNA: TGTGCCAGTAGTCTCCGACAGGGGGAACAGCCCCAGCATTTT

clone size: -
J gene: TRBJ2-1
V gene: TRBV4-1
D gene: TRBD2
CDR3 protein: CASRSSGSSYNEQFF
CDR3 DNA: TGCGCCAGCAGATCTAGCGGTTCGTCCTACAATGAGCAGTTCTTC

clone size: -
J gene: TRBJ2-2
V gene: TRBV25-1
D gene: -
CDR3 protein: CASKGDTGELFF
CDR3 DNA: TGTGCCAGCAAGGGGGACACCGGGGAGCTGTTTTTT

clone size: -
J gene: TRBJ2-7
V gene: TRBV7-9
D gene: -
CDR3 protein: CASSLSSYEQYF
CDR3 DNA: TGTGCCAGCAGCCTTAGCTCCTACGAGCAGTACTTC

clone size: once
J gene: TRBJ2-2
V gene: TRBV11-3
D gene: -
CDR3 protein: CASSFDYRGELFF
CDR3 DNA: TGTGCCAGCAGCTTTGATTATCGGGGGGAGCTGTTTTTT

clone size: -
J gene: TRBJ1-2
V gene: TRBV7-2
D gene: -
CDR3 protein: CASRYDRTYGYTF
CDR3 DNA: TGTGCCAGCAGATACGACAGGACCTATGGCTACACCTTC

clone size: -
J gene: TRBJ1-1
V gene: TRBV19
D gene: -
CDR3 protein: CASSLWNTEAFF
CDR3 DNA: TGTGCCAGTAGCCTTTGGAACACTGAAGCTTTCTTT

clone size: once
J gene: TRBJ1-3
V gene: TRBV19
D gene: -
CDR3 protein: CASSYYSGNTIYF
CDR3 DNA: TGTGCCAGTTCGTACTACTCTGGAAACACCATATATTTT

clone size: -
J gene: TRBJ2-3
V gene: TRBV4-3
D gene: TRBD2
CDR3 protein: CASSLTSGSTDTQYF
CDR3 DNA: TGCGCCAGCAGCTTAACTAGCGGGAGCACAGATACGCAGTATTTT

clone size: -
J gene: TRBJ1-1
V gene: TRBV9
D gene: TRBD1
CDR3 protein: CASSDSQGARTEAFF
CDR3 DNA: TGTGCCAGCAGCGACTCACAGGGGGCGCGGACTGAAGCTTTCTTT

clone size: -
J gene: TRBJ1-1
V gene: TRBV18
D gene: -
CDR3 protein: CASSPPIQMNTEAFF
CDR3 DNA: TGTGCCAGCTCACCACCCATACAGATGAACACTGAAGCTTTCTTT

clone size: -
J gene: TRBJ2-7
V gene: TRBV11-2
D gene: -
CDR3 protein: CASSFSQVGEQYF
CDR3 DNA: TGTGCCAGCAGCTTTTCCCAGGTGGGCGAGCAGTACTTC

clone size: once
J gene: TRBJ1-2
V gene: TRBV2
D gene: TRBD1
CDR3 protein: CASSEWTGYGYTF
CDR3 DNA: TGTGCCAGCAGTGAATGGACAGGATATGGCTACACCTTC

clone size: -
J gene: TRBJ2-6
V gene: TRBV5-1
D gene: -
CDR3 protein: CASSISGSGANVLTF
CDR3 DNA: TGCGCCAGCAGCATTAGCGGAAGTGGGGCCAACGTCCTGACTTTC

clone size: -
J gene: TRBJ1-2
V gene: TRBV25-1
D gene: -
CDR3 protein: CASSQDFLVFF
CDR3 DNA: TGTGCCAGCAGCCAAGACTTTCTTGTATTCTTC

clone size: once
J gene: TRBJ2-7
V gene: TRBV7-2
D gene: -
CDR3 protein: CASSLSGLVYEQYF
CDR3 DNA: TGTGCCAGCAGCCTCTCGGGACTTGTCTACGAGCAGTACTTC

clone size: -
J gene: TRBJ2-1
V gene: TRBV11-2
D gene: -
CDR3 protein: CASTNFQRSYNEQFF
CDR3 DNA: TGTGCCAGCACCAATTTCCAGAGGTCCTACAATGAGCAGTTCTTC

clone size: -
J gene: TRBJ1-2
V gene: TRBV18
D gene: -
CDR3 protein: CASSPLDSPAGYTF
CDR3 DNA: TGTGCCAGCTCACCACTAGACTCCCCGGCTGGCTACACCTTC

clone size: -
J gene: TRBJ1-1
V gene: TRBV11-3
D gene: -
CDR3 protein: CASSSNPTNTEAFF
CDR3 DNA: TGTGCCAGCAGCTCAAACCCCACAAACACTGAAGCTTTCTTT